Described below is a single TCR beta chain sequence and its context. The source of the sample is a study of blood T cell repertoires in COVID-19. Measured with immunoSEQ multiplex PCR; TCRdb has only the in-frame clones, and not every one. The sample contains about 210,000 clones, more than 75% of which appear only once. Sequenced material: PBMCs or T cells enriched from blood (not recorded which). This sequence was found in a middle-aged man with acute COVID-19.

CDR3 amino acids: CASGAVRGDTQYF. CDR3 sequence (DNA): TGTGCCAGCGGGGCCGTCAGAGGAGATACGCAGTATTTT. The gene calls are TRBV6-4 and TRBJ2-3; D perhaps matches TRBD1 (5 bases). Trimming took 8 bases from V and 5 from J, leaving 14 bases between them. The CDR3 sequence is 13 residues long. CDR1 and CDR2 from the germline V gene are MRHNA and SNTAGT.